Listed here are 10 T cell receptor beta chains from one sample, sequenced in a study of CD8+CD57+ T cells in acquired aplastic anemia. For sequencing, patients were chosen who had shown expansion of CD8+CD57+ cells by flow cytometry. Genomic DNA provided the template from which TCR beta VDJ and CDR3 profiles were obtained. A single record per CDR3 protein comes from TCRdb applying MiXCR to the reads. The repertoire has approximately 130,000 distinct CDR3 sequences, roughly 40% of them found once; the top ten carry about 2.6%. Sequencing was carried out using sorted CD4+, CD8+, or CD8+CD57+ T cells (not recorded which) from PBMCs. The receptors derive from a human donor with aplastic anemia.

There are many counts of this clonotype. The CDR3 DNA reads TGTGCCAGCAGCTTAGGTGCGGTTCTCAATGAAAAACTGTTTTTT. This gives the protein CASSLGAVLNEKLFF. This chain uses TRBV11-2 with TRBJ1-4; D call uncertain. Trimming took off 1 base at V and 5 bases at J, with 11 bases between the two ends. Looked up from germline, CDR1 is SGHAT and CDR2 is FQNNGV. The CDR3 has 15 residues.

This clonotype has a single count. No conserved phenylalanine or tryptophan ends this CDR3, so it is likely a read error. V usage is TRBV24-1 and J usage is TRBJ2-3, with D perhaps TRBD1 (6 bases). V was clipped by 7 bases and J by 3 bases, with 22 bases between them. The length of the CDR3 is 17 residues. The germline gives CDR1 KGHDR, CDR2 SFDVKD. The CDR3 here is CATRARGPTGATDTQYL. The DNA for the CDR3 is TGTGCCACCAGAGCTAGGGGACCGACAGGAGCAACAGATACGCAGTATTTG.

The rearrangement uses TRBV6-6 and TRBJ2-7; D remains ambiguous. In germline, CDR1 is MNHNY, CDR2 SVGAGI (reference sequence). The CDR3 sequence is 12 residues long. V was clipped by 7 bases and J by 2 bases, with 9 bases between them. In DNA, the CDR3 is TGTGCCAGCACCCCGCGGCCCTACGAGCAGTACTTC. This sequence encodes CASTPRPYEQYF.

This sequence joins TRBV29-1 and TRBJ2-3; 9 bases map to TRBD2. CDR1 is SQVTM, CDR2 ANQGSEA, per germline. The ends lost 4 bases at V and 6 bases at J; junction bases unmatched: 5. The CDR3 has 13 amino acids. CDR3 loop: CSVGGGGIDTQYF. As DNA, the CDR3 is TGCAGCGTTGGCGGGGGGGGTATTGATACGCAGTATTTT.

This clonotype has a handful of counts. A much larger clone lies one base from this, so it may be a read error. V and J are TRBV20-1 and TRBJ2-2; TRBD2 aligns across 8 bases. The V gene's germline CDR1 is DFQATT and CDR2 SNEGSKA (reference sequence). This CDR3 contains 15 residues. Trimming at V came to 6 bases and at J to 4 bases, leaving 10 bases not matched to a gene. The CDR3 loop is CSASRLAFGTGELFF. The CDR3 DNA sequence: TGCAGTGCGAGTAGACTAGCGTTTGGCACCGGGGAGCTGTTTTTT.

CDR3 loop: CASTPRGSSGEQYF. CDR3 coding DNA: TGTGCCAGCACGCCCAGGGGATCTTCTGGGGAGCAGTACTTC. The rearrangement links TRBV7-4 to TRBJ2-7; TRBD1 might be the D (6 bases). Trimming left V 7 bases short and J 7 bases short, with 20 bases between. The germline CDR1 and CDR2 sequences are SGHVT and SQSDAQ. CDR3 size: 14 residues. Drawing the rest from reference TRBV7-4 and TRBJ2-7, the complete variable domain is GAGVSQSPRYKVAKRGRDVALRCDSISGHVTLYWYRQTLGQGSEVLTYSQSDAQRDKSGRPSGRFSAERPERSVSTLKIQRTEQGDSAVYLCASTPRGSSGEQYFGPGTRLTVT.

About this clonotype itself: A read error may produce the germline difference seen at one junction end. The J gene is TRBJ2-7, the V gene TRBV29-1, with unresolved D. Germline V gives CDR1 SQVTM, CDR2 ANQGSEA. The CDR3 is made up of 11 amino acids. CDR3 sequence: CGVGQSYEQYF. CDR3 DNA sequence: TGCGGCGTTGGGCAGTCTTACGAGCAGTACTTC.

The CDR3 protein is CASSSRTGGGEKLFF. The CDR3 bases are TGTGCCAGCAGTTCCCGGACAGGGGGGGGTGAAAAACTGTTTTTT. The chain links TRBV12-3 or TRBV12-4 to TRBJ1-4; 10 nucleotides match TRBD1. Trimming cost V 4 bases and J 7 bases; bases outside gene matches: 6. The CDR3 has 15 amino acids.

This clonotype came up many times. The rearrangement uses TRBV19 and TRBJ1-1, with D maybe TRBD1 (6 bases). The CDR3 sequence is 16 residues long. The V and J ends lost 5 bases and 1 base respectively, with 17 bases between them. Germline V CDR1 and CDR2: LNHDA, SQIVND (reference sequence). The CDR3 spells CASSLHRGGRNTEAFF. CDR3 DNA sequence: TGTGCCAGTAGTCTCCATCGAGGGGGTCGGAACACTGAAGCTTTCTTT.

This chain links TRBV2 with TRBJ2-7, with D perhaps TRBD2 (5 bases). Germline V CDR1 and CDR2: SNHLY, FYNNEI. The CDR3 consists of 13 residues. The V end was cut by 6 bases, the J end by 5 bases, with 14 bases between. Here the CDR3 DNA reads TGTGCCAGCAGCTGGGAGAGAAGAGACGAGCAGTACTTC. Its translation: CASSWERRDEQYF. Combining the CDR3 with reference TRBV2 and TRBJ2-7 gives the whole variable domain EPEVTQTPSHQVTQMGQEVILRCVPISNHLYFYWYRQILGQKVEFLVSFYNNEISEKSEIFDDQFSVERPDGSNFTLKIRSTKLEDSAMYFCASSWERRDEQYFGPGTRLTVT.